This T cell receptor beta chain was captured by sequencing in a study of blood T cells in healthy people across ages. This clonotype has a count of ten or more. CDR1 is SGHVS, CDR2 FQNEAQ, per germline. The CDR3 has 15 residues. Trimming stripped 5 bases from V and 6 bases from J, with 18 bases between. A second PCR, run for roughly 7 to 12 cycles, used a sample-barcoded 5' primer plus a J-beta primer mix. MiXCR, applied by TCRdb to the 5' RACE reads, yields one record per CDR3 protein. The sample lists about 620,000 distinct CDR3 sequences; around 50% were seen once. The rearrangement joins TRBV7-8 to TRBJ2-3, with D perhaps matching TRBD1 or TRBD2 (5 bases each). Sequencing was done on a sample of blood. The source is a woman of 80 years or more in good health. The DNA of the CDR3 is TGTGCCAGCAGCCCACCTGGCCCCAGGGAGGATACGCAGTATTTT. Protein product: CASSPPGPREDTQYF. The variable domain in full, completed from reference TRBV7-8 and TRBJ2-3, reads GAGVSQSPRYKVAKRGQDVALRCDPISGHVSLFWYQQALGQGPEFLTYFQNEAQLDKSGLPSDRFFAERPEGSVSTLKIQRTQQEDSAVYLCASSPPGPREDTQYFGPGTRLTVL.